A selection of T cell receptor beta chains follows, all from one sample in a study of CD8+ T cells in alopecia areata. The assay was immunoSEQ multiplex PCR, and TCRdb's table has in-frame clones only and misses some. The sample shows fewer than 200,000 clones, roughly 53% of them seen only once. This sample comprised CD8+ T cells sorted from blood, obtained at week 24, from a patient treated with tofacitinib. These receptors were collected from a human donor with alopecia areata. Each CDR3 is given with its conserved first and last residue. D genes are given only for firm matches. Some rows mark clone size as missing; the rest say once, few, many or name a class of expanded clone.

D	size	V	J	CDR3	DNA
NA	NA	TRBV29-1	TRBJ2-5	CSVGVWASQETQYF	TGCAGCGTTGGAGTATGGGCATCCCAAGAGACCCAGTACTTC
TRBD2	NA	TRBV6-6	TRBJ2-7	CASSPQSGLAGYEQYF	TGTGCCAGCAGTCCTCAATCTGGACTAGCGGGTTACGAGCAGTACTTC
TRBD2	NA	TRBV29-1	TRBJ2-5	CSVVSAGGTQETQYF	TGCAGCGTTGTTTCAGCGGGGGGGACTCAAGAGACCCAGTACTTC
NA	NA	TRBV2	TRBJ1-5	CASSEWGAQSQPQHF	TGTGCCAGCAGTGAATGGGGGGCTCAGAGTCAGCCCCAGCATTTT
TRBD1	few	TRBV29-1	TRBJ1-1	CSVDIGQGKAEAFF	TGCAGCGTTGATATTGGACAGGGGAAGGCTGAAGCTTTCTTT
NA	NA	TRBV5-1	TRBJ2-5	CASSPHETLQETQYF	TGCGCCAGCAGCCCACATGAAACATTACAAGAGACCCAGTACTTC
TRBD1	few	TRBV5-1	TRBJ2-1	CASSQGTGPYNEQFF	TGCGCCAGCAGCCAAGGGACAGGGCCCTACAATGAGCAGTTCTTC
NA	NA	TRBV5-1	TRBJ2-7	CASSWTQGYEQYF	TGCGCCAGCAGCTGGACACAGGGCTACGAGCAGTACTTC
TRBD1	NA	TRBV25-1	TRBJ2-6	CASSEGTGYGANVLTF	TGTGCCAGCAGTGAAGGGACAGGGTATGGGGCCAACGTCCTGACTTTC
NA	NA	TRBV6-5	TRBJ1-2	CASSYGEDGYTF	TGTGCCAGCAGTTACGGCGAAGATGGCTACACCTTC
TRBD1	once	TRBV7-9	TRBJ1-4	CASSLGTGVEEKLFF	TGTGCCAGCAGCTTAGGGACAGGGGTGGAGGAAAAACTGTTTTTT
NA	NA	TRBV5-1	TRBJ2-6	CASSLGGAGANVLTF	TGCGCCAGCAGCCTAGGGGGGGCTGGGGCCAACGTCCTGACTTTC
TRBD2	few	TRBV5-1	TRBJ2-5	CASSAAGVLQETQYF	TGCGCCAGCAGCGCGGCGGGGGTACTCCAAGAGACCCAGTACTTC
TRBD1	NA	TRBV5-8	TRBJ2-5	CASSWGQEPQETQYF	TGTGCCAGCAGCTGGGGACAGGAGCCGCAAGAGACCCAGTACTTC
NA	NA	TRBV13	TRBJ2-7	CASSFTRGEQYF	TGTGCCAGCAGCTTCACTAGAGGCGAGCAGTACTTC
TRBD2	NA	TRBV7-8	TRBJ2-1	CASSPRGLAGTDNEQFF	TGTGCCAGCAGCCCCCGTGGACTAGCGGGGACAGACAATGAGCAGTTCTTC
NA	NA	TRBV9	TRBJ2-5	CASSEGQGAQETQYF	TGTGCCAGCAGCGAAGGTCAAGGGGCCCAAGAGACCCAGTACTTC